The 12 T cell receptor beta chains below come from one sample, sequenced in a study of T cell changes during pregnancy in multiple sclerosis. Only in-frame clones appear in the TCRdb table, and some are missing; sequencing was by immunoSEQ multiplex PCR. Of about 68,000 clones in the sample, about 90% were seen once. The specimen was peripheral blood, collected in the second trimester of pregnancy. The receptor source for this set is a female donor with multiple sclerosis, enrolled in a pregnancy study.

The V call is TRBV7-6, the J call TRBJ1-3; D might be TRBD1 (5 bases). CDR1 and CDR2 from the germline V gene are SGHVS and FNYEAQ. V dropped 5 bases and J dropped 4 bases, with 21 bases sitting between them. CDR3 size: 17 residues. This chain's CDR3 is CASSRPGGETRGNTIYF. The CDR3 DNA follows: TGTGCCAGCAGCCGACCCGGGGGGGAAACCCGAGGAAACACCATATATTTT.

This chain connects TRBV9 to TRBJ1-3; D possibly corresponds to TRBD1 (6 bases). The CDR3 has 16 amino acids. Germline CDR1 and CDR2: SGDLS and YYNGEE. Trimming took 4 bases from V and 0 from J, leaving 14 bases between them. CDR3 residues: CASSTGTPFSGNTIYF. The CDR3 DNA reads TGTGCCAGCAGCACCGGGACACCTTTCTCTGGAAACACCATATATTTT.

The chain couples TRBV29-1 to TRBJ2-1; TRBD1 aligns across 8 bases. The CDR3 has 13 amino acids. The V segment lost 4 bases and the J segment 4 bases; nucleotides outside the gene matches: 3. CDR1 and CDR2 from the germline V gene are SQVTM and ANQGSEA. The CDR3 DNA reads as TGCAGCGTTGGGCAGGGGGCGTACAATGAGCAGTTCTTC. This encodes CSVGQGAYNEQFF.

This chain joins TRBV6-5 and TRBJ1-3; D uncertain. The CDR3 has 14 amino acids. V lost 2 bases, J lost 0 bases, and 5 bases lay in between. The germline CDR1 and CDR2 sequences are MNHEY and SVGAGI. This CDR3 reads CASSYRSSGNTIYF. Here the CDR3 DNA reads TGTGCCAGCAGTTACCGGAGCTCTGGAAACACCATATATTTT.

The rearrangement links TRBV29-1 to TRBJ1-1, with 7 bases aligning to TRBD1. The CDR3 loop spans 13 amino acids. Germline V CDR1 and CDR2: SQVTM, ANQGSEA. The J segment lost 2 bases and the V segment lost 7 bases, leaving 7 bases of the junction unmatched. CDR3 protein: CSGGTAVNTEAFF. CDR3 in DNA: TGCAGCGGGGGGACAGCTGTTAACACTGAAGCTTTCTTT.

This clone occurred once. V is TRBV4-3 and J is TRBJ1-6, with D perhaps TRBD1 (6 bases). The CDR3 loop spans 15 amino acids. V lost 4 bases and J 6 bases, leaving 13 bases between the germline ends. Germline CDR1 reads LGHNA; CDR2 reads YSLEER. CDR3 DNA sequence: TGCGCCAGCAGCCTCACCATAGGGGGTAATTCACCCCTCCACTTT. It encodes CASSLTIGGNSPLHF.

The chain has TRBV6-5 and TRBJ2-5, with D perhaps TRBD2 (6 bases). V lost 0 bases, J lost 4 bases, and 9 bases lay in between. The CDR3 extends over 14 amino acids. The germline V gene has CDR1 MNHEY and CDR2 SVGAGI. The CDR3 DNA reads TGTGCCAGCAGTTACTCGGCGGGACGAGAGACCCAGTACTTC. Protein: CASSYSAGRETQYF.

This clone was counted many times. The same CDR3 also results from other DNA sequences found in this sample. V and J are TRBV18 and TRBJ1-1, with D perhaps TRBD1 (5 bases). Germline loops: CDR1 KGHSH, CDR2 LQKENI. The length of the CDR3 is 14 residues. Trimming took 2 bases from V and 4 from J, leaving 11 bases between them. As DNA, the CDR3 is TGTGCCAGCTCACCATTGCCCGGGGGCACTGAAGCTTTCTTT. As protein: CASSPLPGGTEAFF. Based on the CDR3 plus reference TRBV18 and TRBJ1-1, the full variable domain is NAGVMQNPRHLVRRRGQEARLRCSPMKGHSHVYWYRQLPEEGLKFMVYLQKENIIDESGMPKERFSAEFPKEGPSILRIQQVVRGDSAAYFCASSPLPGGTEAFFGQGTRLTVV.

This rearrangement joins TRBV5-6 to TRBJ2-4; possibly TRBD1 for D (5 bases). The CDR3 loop spans 15 amino acids. V gave up 2 bases and J gave up 2 bases, with 11 bases separating them. From germline, CDR1 is SGHDT and CDR2 YYEEEE. The CDR3 protein is CASSFRQRTKNIQYF. In DNA form, the CDR3 reads TGTGCCAGCAGCTTCCGACAGAGAACCAAAAACATTCAGTACTTC.

As to this clone: Sequence at one end of the junction differs from germline and may be a read error. The sample contains more than one DNA sequence encoding this CDR3. This chain links TRBV13 with TRBJ1-2; TRBD1 matches at 10 bases. This CDR3 is 19 amino acids long. Germline V gene lookup returns CDR1 PRHDT and CDR2 FYEKMQ (reference sequence). This CDR3 reads CASSFITGTGAPRGYGYTF. CDR3 in DNA: TGTGCCAGCAGCTTTATAACTGGGACAGGGGCCCCTCGGGGCTATGGCTACACCTTT.

The table lists this clone with a count of one. The chain has TRBV30 and TRBJ1-4, with unresolved D. V was shortened by 2 bases and J by 8 bases, with 9 bases between the two germline ends. CDR1 and CDR2 from the germline V gene are GTSNPN and SVGIG (reference sequence). The CDR3 consists of 12 residues. The CDR3 sequence: CAWSPSSEKLFF. CDR3 nucleotides: TGTGCCTGGAGTCCCTCAAGCGAAAAACTGTTTTTT.

This clone has only a few counts. The chain uses TRBV30 and TRBJ1-1, with D unresolved. This CDR3 region has 14 residues. Germline V gene data show CDR1 as GTSNPN and CDR2 as SVGIG (reference sequence). V lost 1 base to trimming and J lost 0 bases, with 9 bases between them. CDR3 amino acids: CAWSADFMNTEAFF. The CDR3 DNA is TGTGCCTGGAGTGCAGACTTCATGAACACTGAAGCTTTCTTT.